The T cell receptor (beta chain) under discussion was sequenced for a study of CD8 T cells in ankylosing spondylitis. Study-wide results and limits: Clones linked to disease were reported to show significant enrichment in matched ankylosing spondylitis synovial fluid. Characteristic, it appeared, of ankylosing spondylitis blood was a TCR beta motif of eight highly homologous variants.

One entry per CDR3 protein, called by TCRdb with MiXCR from the 5' RACE reads. This table holds hundreds of thousands of distinct CDR3 sequences, 12% found once. The CDR3 consists of 13 residues. The germline CDR1 and CDR2 sequences are SQVTM and ANQGSEA. The germline V and J ends were trimmed by 6 bases and 2 bases, with 11 bases remaining between them. This clonotype was recorded many times. The antigen is undetermined. The receptor was derived from a male donor with ankylosing spondylitis. This chain links TRBV29-1 with TRBJ1-3; D ambiguous. The specimen sequenced was blood, either unsorted or a sorted T cell fraction (not recorded which). The CDR3 loop reads CSVGGIAGNTIYF. For the CDR3, the DNA is TGCAGCGTAGGCGGGATCGCTGGAAACACCATATATTTT.